Shown below are 15 T cell receptor beta chains from a single sample sequenced in a study of PD-1 blockade in classical Hodgkin lymphoma. TCRdb's copy holds only in-frame clones and misses some; the assay was immunoSEQ multiplex PCR. This table has some 96,000 clones, 85% to 95% appearing once. The time point here: cycle 4 day 1 (C4D1), after more than 5 weeks of nivolumab. There was relapse after autologous stem cell transplantation in every patient, and there was variation in brentuximab vedotin exposure. The sequences come from peripheral blood mononuclear cells (PBMCs), collected before the fourth cycle of nivolumab. These receptors came from a human donor with classical Hodgkin lymphoma.

This rearrangement joins TRBV7-9 to TRBJ2-7; 7 nucleotides match TRBD2. The CDR3 contains 14 residues. V was pared by 6 bases and J by 5 bases, with 10 bases of the junction left unmatched. CDR1 and CDR2 from the germline V gene are SEHNR and FQNEAQ (reference sequence). The CDR3 DNA reads as TGTGCCAGCAGGGGAGGGCCCCGGTGGCACGAGCAGTACTTC. Translated, it gives CASRGGPRWHEQYF. The entire variable domain, with the rest obtained from reference TRBV7-9 and TRBJ2-7, is as follows: DTGVSQNPRHKITKRGQNVTFRCDPISEHNRLYWYRQTLGQGPEFLTYFQNEAQLEKSRLLSDRFSAERPKGSFSTLEIQRTEQGDSAMYLCASRGGPRWHEQYFGPGTRLTVT.

The V and J genes are TRBV28 and TRBJ2-5, with 7 bases identical to TRBD2. The junction had 9 bases not matched to a gene; V was cut back by 7 bases and J by 4 bases. Germline V gene data show CDR1 as MDHEN and CDR2 as SYDVKM. This CDR3 comprises 14 residues. CDR3 protein: CASIQAGLGETQYF. The CDR3 nucleotides are TGTGCCAGCATCCAAGCGGGATTGGGAGAGACCCAGTACTTC.

V and J are TRBV7-9 and TRBJ2-5, with 9 bases lining up with TRBD1. Germline CDR1 reads SEHNR; CDR2 reads FQNEAQ (reference sequence). Unmatched junction bases numbered 10, after V lost 5 bases and J lost 3 bases. The CDR3 consists of 16 residues. The CDR3 is CASSGRDRDWKETQYF. The CDR3 nucleotides are TGTGCCAGCAGCGGACGGGACAGGGACTGGAAAGAGACCCAGTACTTC.

V and J are TRBV7-9 and TRBJ2-1; D is undetermined. This CDR3 has 12 amino acids. Per the germline V gene, CDR1 is SEHNR and CDR2 is FQNEAQ (reference sequence). V was clipped by 1 base and J by 4 bases, with 2 bases between them. CDR3 residues: CASSLGYNEQFF. The CDR3 nucleotides read TGTGCCAGCAGCTTAGGTTACAATGAGCAGTTCTTC.

The chain combines TRBV7-9 with TRBJ2-7; 8 bases match TRBD1. Germline CDR1 reads SEHNR; CDR2 reads FQNEAQ (reference sequence). Trimming took 3 bases from V and 4 from J; bases not matched to a gene: 8. This CDR3 is built from 15 residues. This CDR3 reads CASSLSGGSWYEQYF. The CDR3 nucleotides are TGTGCCAGCAGCTTGTCAGGGGGCTCTTGGTACGAGCAGTACTTC.

This clone was seen once. The rearrangement uses TRBV6-1 and TRBJ2-7; D call uncertain. V lost 8 bases, J lost 4 bases, and 18 bases lay in between. Per germline, CDR1 MNHNS and CDR2 SASEGT. The CDR3 spans 14 residues. CDR3 sequence (DNA): TGTGCCAGCTCCTCCTCCTGGGGTGTGTACGAGCAGTACTTC. As protein: CASSSSWGVYEQYF.

Here the CDR3 reads CASSLDGVSNQPQHF. CDR3 in DNA: TGCGCCAGCAGCTTGGACGGGGTAAGCAATCAGCCCCAGCATTTT. V and J are TRBV5-1 and TRBJ1-5; D is ambiguous. Trimming removed 0 bases from V and 1 base from J, with 8 bases in between. CDR1 SGHRS and CDR2 YFSETQ come from the germline V gene. The CDR3 spans 15 residues.

The chain combines TRBV9 with TRBJ2-3; D unclear. The V and J ends lost 0 bases and 2 bases respectively, with 4 bases between them. Germline-derived CDR1 and CDR2 are SGDLS and YYNGEE. This CDR3 spans 13 amino acids. CDR3 residues: CASSVGATDTQYF. DNA of the CDR3: TGTGCCAGCAGCGTAGGGGCCACAGATACGCAGTATTTT.

V and J are TRBV4-1 and TRBJ2-5, with D maybe TRBD2 (7 bases). This CDR3 is built from 16 residues. The germline V gene has CDR1 MGHRA and CDR2 YSYEKL. Between the trimmed V and J ends, which lost 3 bases and 5 bases, there was a span of 19 bases. The CDR3 nucleotides are TGCGCCAGCAGCCAGTACGAGGGGGGGGCGGTGGAGACCCAGTACTTC. Translated, it gives CASSQYEGGAVETQYF.

The chain carries TRBV7-9 and TRBJ1-2, with D maybe TRBD1 (6 bases). With 5 bases removed from V and 1 base from J, the gap between germline ends came to 11 bases. Germline CDR1 is SEHNR and CDR2 is FQNEAQ (reference sequence). The CDR3 is 14 residues long. CDR3 DNA: TGTGCCAGCAGCCCGTCGGACAGTAACTATGGCTACACCTTC. Translation: CASSPSDSNYGYTF.

This chain connects TRBV5-1 to TRBJ1-5; D is undetermined. Trimming shortened V by 0 bases and J by 5 bases, and 12 bases separated the two germline ends. CDR1 SGHRS and CDR2 YFSETQ come from the germline V gene. The CDR3 length is 15 residues. The CDR3 DNA is TGCGCCAGCAGCTTGGAACCGGGGTCTTATCAGCCCCAGCATTTT. This encodes CASSLEPGSYQPQHF.

This rearrangement joins TRBV11-2 to TRBJ2-7; TRBD1 agrees at 11 bases. The CDR3 has 14 amino acids. V lost 0 bases to trimming and J lost 9 bases; unmatched junction nucleotides: 4. Per the germline V gene, CDR1 is SGHAT and CDR2 is FQNNGV. The CDR3 is CASSLEGTGGVQYF. CDR3 nucleotides: TGTGCCAGCAGCTTAGAAGGGACAGGGGGGGTGCAGTACTTC.

The chain couples TRBV7-2 to TRBJ2-3; TRBD2 matches 8 bases. The germline gives CDR1 SGHTA, CDR2 FQGNSA. The CDR3 consists of 13 residues. The V and J ends lost 9 bases and 6 bases, in that order; junction bases with no gene match: 8. CDR3 coding DNA: TGTGCCAGTGAGCGGGAGTATGTGGATACGCAGTATTTT. This translates into CASEREYVDTQYF.

The rearrangement uses TRBV28 and TRBJ2-7, with TRBD1 matching over 7 bases. J gave up 5 bases and V 5 bases, and 18 bases lay outside the gene matches. Germline V lookup: CDR1 MDHEN, CDR2 SYDVKM. The CDR3 runs to 17 residues. This CDR3 reads CASSRYQTGTIPNEQYF. The CDR3 DNA follows: TGTGCCAGCAGTCGATATCAGACAGGGACAATTCCGAACGAGCAGTACTTC.

The chain joins TRBV28 to TRBJ1-2, with D maybe TRBD1 (5 bases). From germline, CDR1 is MDHEN and CDR2 SYDVKM. The CDR3 contains 15 residues. Trimming took 5 bases from V and 6 from J, leaving 19 bases between them. The CDR3 DNA reads as TGTGCCAGCAGTCCTAACAGGTTGACCCGCGATGGCTACACCTTC. Translation: CASSPNRLTRDGYTF.